This TCR beta chain was recovered during a study of monozygotic twins with inflammatory bowel disease. Germline CDR1 reads GTSNPN; CDR2 reads SVGIG (reference sequence). The CDR3 is 15 residues long. Making each TCR library took 3,000 to 4,500 ng of total RNA. The study subjected TCRalpha and TCRbeta cDNA to two nested PCRs of about 15 and 9 cycles. TCRdb re-called the 5' RACE reads, yielding one record per CDR3 amino acid sequence without DNA. Here the sample table reports 400,000 to 500,000 distinct CDR3 sequences. The genes are TRBV30 and TRBJ2-4; absent DNA, TCRdb's TRBD1 call cannot be checked. The sample taken for sequencing was blood. The origin of this receptor is a human donor with ulcerative colitis or Crohn's disease, or a healthy co-twin of an affected twin (not recorded which). This chain's CDR3 is CAWSVTKGPGNIQYF.